A single T cell receptor beta chain is shown here with its context. The data were taken from a study of shared T cell receptors in the human thymus. Sequencing was performed with immunoSEQ multiplex PCR; in TCRdb, only in-frame clones are kept and a portion is missing. The data show more than 550,000 clones, with over 75% seen just once and roughly 0.0087% held by the top ten. This sample also appeared in a second study, on human thymus T cells. From that paper: Thymic samples were excised during corrective heart operations. There appeared to be biased usage of V and J genes in thymic and blood repertoires. Related research described strongly overlapping thymic repertoires in unrelated people.

The clonotype comes from a boy in the first two years of life with a congenital heart defect. Sequenced sample: thymocytes.

The CDR3: CASSPQTQRPSTDTQYF. The CDR3 DNA is TGTGCCAGTAGTCCTCAAACCCAGCGTCCTAGCACAGATACGCAGTATTTT. The rearrangement uses TRBV19 and TRBJ2-3; D remains ambiguous. Trimming pared 5 bases from V and 0 bases from J, leaving 18 bases between. This CDR3 contains 17 residues. The germline V gene encodes CDR1 LNHDA and CDR2 SQIVND (reference sequence). Full variable domain (rest looked up from reference TRBV19 and TRBJ2-3): DGGITQSPKYLFRKEGQNVTLSCEQNLNHDAMYWYRQDPGQGLRLIYYSQIVNDFQKGDIAEGYSVSREKKESFPLTVTSAQKNPTAFYLCASSPQTQRPSTDTQYFGPGTRLTVL.